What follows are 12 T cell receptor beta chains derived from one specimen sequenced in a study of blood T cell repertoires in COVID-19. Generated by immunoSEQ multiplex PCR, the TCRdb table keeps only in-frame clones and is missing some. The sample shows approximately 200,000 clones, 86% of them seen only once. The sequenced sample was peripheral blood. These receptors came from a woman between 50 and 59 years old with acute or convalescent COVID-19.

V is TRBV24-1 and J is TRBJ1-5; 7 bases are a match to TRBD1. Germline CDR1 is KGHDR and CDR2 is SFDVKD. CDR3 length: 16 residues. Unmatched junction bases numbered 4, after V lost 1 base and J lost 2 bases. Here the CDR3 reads CATSDFFDRGNQPQHF. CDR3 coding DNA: TGTGCCACCAGTGATTTCTTCGACAGGGGCAATCAGCCCCAGCATTTT.

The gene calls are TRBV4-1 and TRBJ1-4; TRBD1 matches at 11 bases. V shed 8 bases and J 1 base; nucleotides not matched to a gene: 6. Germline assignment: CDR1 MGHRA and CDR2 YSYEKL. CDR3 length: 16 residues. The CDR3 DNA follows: TGCGCCAGCGGACAGGGGGCGAGTTTAACTAATGAAAAACTGTTTTTT. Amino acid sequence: CASGQGASLTNEKLFF.

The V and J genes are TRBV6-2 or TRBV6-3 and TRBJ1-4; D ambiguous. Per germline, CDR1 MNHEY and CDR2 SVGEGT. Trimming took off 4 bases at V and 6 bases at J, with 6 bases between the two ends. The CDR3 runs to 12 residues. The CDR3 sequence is CASSFPYEKLFF. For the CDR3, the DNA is TGTGCCAGCAGTTTCCCGTATGAAAAACTGTTTTTT.

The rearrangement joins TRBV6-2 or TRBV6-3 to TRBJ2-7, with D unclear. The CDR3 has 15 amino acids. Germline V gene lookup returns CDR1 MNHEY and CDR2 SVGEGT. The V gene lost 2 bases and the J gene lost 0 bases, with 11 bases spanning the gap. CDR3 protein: CASSYGLYDSYEQYF. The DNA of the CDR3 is TGTGCCAGCAGTTACGGGCTATACGACTCCTACGAGCAGTACTTC.

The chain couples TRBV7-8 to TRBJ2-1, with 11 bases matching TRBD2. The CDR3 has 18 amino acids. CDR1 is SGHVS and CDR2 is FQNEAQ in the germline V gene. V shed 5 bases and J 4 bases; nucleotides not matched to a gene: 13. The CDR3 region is CASSLRTGTSGTYNEQFF. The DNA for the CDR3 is TGTGCCAGCAGCCTTAGAACCGGGACTAGCGGAACTTACAATGAGCAGTTCTTC.

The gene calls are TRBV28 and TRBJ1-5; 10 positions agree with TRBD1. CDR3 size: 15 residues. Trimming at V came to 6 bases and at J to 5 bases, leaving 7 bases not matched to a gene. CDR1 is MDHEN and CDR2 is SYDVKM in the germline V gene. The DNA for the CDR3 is TGTGCCAGCAGACAACCGGGACAGGGGTATCAGCCCCAGCATTTT. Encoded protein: CASRQPGQGYQPQHF.

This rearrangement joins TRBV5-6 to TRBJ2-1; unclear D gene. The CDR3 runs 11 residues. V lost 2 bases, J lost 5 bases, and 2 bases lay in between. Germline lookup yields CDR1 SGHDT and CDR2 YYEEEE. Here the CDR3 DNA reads TGTGCCAGCAGCTTTAACAATGAGCAGTTCTTC. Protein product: CASSFNNEQFF.

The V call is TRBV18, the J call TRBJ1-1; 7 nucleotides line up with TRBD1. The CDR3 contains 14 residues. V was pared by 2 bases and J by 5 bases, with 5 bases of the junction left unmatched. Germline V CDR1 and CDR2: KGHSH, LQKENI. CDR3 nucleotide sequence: TGTGCCAGCTCACCATTCGACAGGGTGACTGAAGCTTTCTTT. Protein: CASSPFDRVTEAFF. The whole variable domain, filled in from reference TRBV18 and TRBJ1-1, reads NAGVMQNPRHLVRRRGQEARLRCSPMKGHSHVYWYRQLPEEGLKFMVYLQKENIIDESGMPKERFSAEFPKEGPSILRIQQVVRGDSAAYFCASSPFDRVTEAFFGQGTRLTVV.

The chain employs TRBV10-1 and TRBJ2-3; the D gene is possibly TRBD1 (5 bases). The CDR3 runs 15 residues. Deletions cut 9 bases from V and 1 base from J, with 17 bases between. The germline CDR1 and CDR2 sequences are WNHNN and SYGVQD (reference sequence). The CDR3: CASSREPFGTDTQYF. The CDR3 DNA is TGCGCCAGTTCCAGGGAACCCTTTGGCACAGATACGCAGTATTTT.

CDR3: CASRRREGTDTQYF. CDR3 coding DNA: TGTGCCAGCAGAAGGAGGGAAGGGACAGATACGCAGTATTTT. The rearrangement links TRBV3-1 (or the pseudogene TRBV3-2) to TRBJ2-3; TRBD2 might be the D (6 bases). The V gene's germline CDR1 is LGHDT and CDR2 YNNKEL (reference sequence). CDR3 length: 14 residues. Trimming pared 6 bases from V and 3 bases from J, leaving 13 bases between.

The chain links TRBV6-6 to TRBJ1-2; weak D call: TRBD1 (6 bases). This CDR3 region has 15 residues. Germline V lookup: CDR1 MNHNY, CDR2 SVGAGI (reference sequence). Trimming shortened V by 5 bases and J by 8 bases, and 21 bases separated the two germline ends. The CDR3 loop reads CASSLGGPGGLGYTF. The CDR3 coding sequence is TGTGCCAGCAGTCTCGGGGGGCCGGGCGGTCTCGGCTACACCTTC.

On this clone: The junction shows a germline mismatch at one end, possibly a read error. CDR3 nucleotides: TGTGCCAGTAGTATGAGAGCCCTAGAGGCCCAGTACTTC. As protein: CASSMRALEAQYF. This chain links TRBV19 with TRBJ2-5; D not resolved. Per the germline V gene, CDR1 is LNHDA and CDR2 is SQIVND (reference sequence). This CDR3 contains 13 residues.